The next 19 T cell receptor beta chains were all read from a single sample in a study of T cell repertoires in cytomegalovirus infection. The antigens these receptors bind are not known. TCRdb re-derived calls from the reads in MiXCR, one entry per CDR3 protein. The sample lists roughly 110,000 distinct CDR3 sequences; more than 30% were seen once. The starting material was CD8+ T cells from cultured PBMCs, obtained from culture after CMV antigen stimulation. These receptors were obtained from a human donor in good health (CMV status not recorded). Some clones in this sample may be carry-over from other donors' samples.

This CDR3 is CASSKFDLNEKLFF. The CDR3 DNA is TGTGCCAGCAGCAAATTCGACCTTAATGAAAAACTGTTTTTT. V usage is TRBV6-6 and J usage is TRBJ1-4; no reliable D call. The CDR3 is 14 amino acids. V lost 6 bases and J 4 bases, leaving 12 bases between the germline ends. Germline-derived CDR1 and CDR2 are MNHNY and SVGAGI (reference sequence).

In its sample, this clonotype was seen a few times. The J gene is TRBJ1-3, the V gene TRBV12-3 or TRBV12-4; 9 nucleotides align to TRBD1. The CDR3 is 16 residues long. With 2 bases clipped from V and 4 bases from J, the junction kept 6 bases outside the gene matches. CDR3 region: CASSLTGTGRGNTIYF. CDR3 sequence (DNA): TGTGCCAGCAGTTTAACTGGGACAGGGAGAGGAAACACCATATATTTT.

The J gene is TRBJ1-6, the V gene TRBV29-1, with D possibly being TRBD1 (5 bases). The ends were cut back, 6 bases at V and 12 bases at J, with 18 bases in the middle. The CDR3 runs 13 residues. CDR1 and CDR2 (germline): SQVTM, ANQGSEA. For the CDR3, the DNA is TGCAGCGTCGCTCCAGGGAGATCGGGACCCCTCCACTTT. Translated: CSVAPGRSGPLHF.

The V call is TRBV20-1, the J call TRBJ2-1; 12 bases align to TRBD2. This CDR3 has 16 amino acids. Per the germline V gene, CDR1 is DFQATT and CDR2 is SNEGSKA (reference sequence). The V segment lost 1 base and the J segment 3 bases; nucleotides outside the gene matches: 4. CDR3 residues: CSARGSGLAGYNEQFF. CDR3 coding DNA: TGCAGTGCTAGAGGTTCGGGACTAGCGGGCTACAATGAGCAGTTCTTC.

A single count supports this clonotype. Here the CDR3 reads CSARGLGIHEQYF. The CDR3 DNA sequence: TGCAGTGCTAGGGGGCTTGGAATCCACGAGCAGTACTTC. The genes are TRBV20-1 and TRBJ2-7; the D gene is possibly TRBD1 (5 bases). Per germline, CDR1 DFQATT and CDR2 SNEGSKA (reference sequence). The CDR3 extends over 13 amino acids. Trimming shortened V by 3 bases and J by 5 bases, and 14 bases separated the two germline ends.

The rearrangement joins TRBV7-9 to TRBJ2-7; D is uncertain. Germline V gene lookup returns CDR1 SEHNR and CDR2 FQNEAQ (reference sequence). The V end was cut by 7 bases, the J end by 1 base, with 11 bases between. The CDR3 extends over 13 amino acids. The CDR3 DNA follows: TGTGCCAGCACCCCCGTAGGATCCTACGAGCAGTACTTC. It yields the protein CASTPVGSYEQYF.

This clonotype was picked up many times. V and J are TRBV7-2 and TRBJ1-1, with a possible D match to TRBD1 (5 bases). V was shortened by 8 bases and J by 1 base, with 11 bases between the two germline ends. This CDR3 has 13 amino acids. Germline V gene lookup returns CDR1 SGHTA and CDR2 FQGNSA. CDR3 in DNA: TGTGCCAGCCGCAGGGACGCGAACACTGAAGCTTTCTTT. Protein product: CASRRDANTEAFF.

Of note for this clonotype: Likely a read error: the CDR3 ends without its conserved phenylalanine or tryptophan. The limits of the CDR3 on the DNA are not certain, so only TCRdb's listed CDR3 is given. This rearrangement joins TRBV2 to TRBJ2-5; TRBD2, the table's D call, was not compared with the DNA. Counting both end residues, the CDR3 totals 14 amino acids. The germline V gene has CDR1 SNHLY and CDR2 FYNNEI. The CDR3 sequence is CASSESYQPGGSYY.

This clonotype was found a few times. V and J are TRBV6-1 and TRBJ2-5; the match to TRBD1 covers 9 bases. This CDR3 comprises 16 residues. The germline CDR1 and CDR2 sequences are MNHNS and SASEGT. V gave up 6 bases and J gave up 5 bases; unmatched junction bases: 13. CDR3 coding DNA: TGTGCCAGCAGGGAGGCCTCCGGGACAGGGTACGAGACCCAGTACTTC. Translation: CASREASGTGYETQYF.

In DNA form, the CDR3 reads TGCAGTGCCGAACCGGGACTTCAAGAGACCCAGTACTTC. Protein product: CSAEPGLQETQYF. This rearrangement joins TRBV20-1 to TRBJ2-5; possible D gene TRBD2, 6 bases. The germline V gene has CDR1 DFQATT and CDR2 SNEGSKA (reference sequence). Trimming left V 6 bases short and J 2 bases short, with 13 bases between. This CDR3 contains 13 residues.

The chain's CDR3 is CASSLAAGTGGTDTQYF. Written as DNA, the CDR3 is TGTGCCAGCAGCCTTGCCGCCGGGACAGGGGGAACAGATACGCAGTATTTT. The V call is TRBV7-6, the J call TRBJ2-3; 11 nucleotides match TRBD1. CDR3 length: 17 residues. CDR1 and CDR2 from the germline V gene are SGHVS and FNYEAQ. The ends lost 5 bases at V and 3 bases at J; junction bases unmatched: 10.

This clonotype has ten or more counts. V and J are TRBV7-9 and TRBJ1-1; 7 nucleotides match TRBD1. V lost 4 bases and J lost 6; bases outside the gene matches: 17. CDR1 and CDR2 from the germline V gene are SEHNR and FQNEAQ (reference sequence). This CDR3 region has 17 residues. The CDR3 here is CASSSNTEGGMRAEAFF. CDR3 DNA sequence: TGTGCCAGCAGCTCAAATACCGAAGGGGGCATGAGGGCTGAAGCTTTCTTT.

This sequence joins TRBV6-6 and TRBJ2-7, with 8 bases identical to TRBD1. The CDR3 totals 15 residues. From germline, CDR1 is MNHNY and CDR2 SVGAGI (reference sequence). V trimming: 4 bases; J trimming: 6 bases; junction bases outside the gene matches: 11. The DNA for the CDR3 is TGTGCCAGCAGTTTACTACTGACAGGGGTGTTCGAGCAGTACTTC. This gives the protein CASSLLLTGVFEQYF.

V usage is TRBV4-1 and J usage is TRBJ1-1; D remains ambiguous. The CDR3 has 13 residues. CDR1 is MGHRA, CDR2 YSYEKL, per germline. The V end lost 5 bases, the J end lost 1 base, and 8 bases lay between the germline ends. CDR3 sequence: CASSSEGNTEAFF. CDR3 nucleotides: TGCGCCAGCAGCTCAGAAGGGAACACTGAAGCTTTCTTT.

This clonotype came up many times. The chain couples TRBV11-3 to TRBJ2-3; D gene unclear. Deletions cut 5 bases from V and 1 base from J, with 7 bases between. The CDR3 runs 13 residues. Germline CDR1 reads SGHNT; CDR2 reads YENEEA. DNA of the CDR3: TGTGCCAGCAGCCGAGATGGCACAGATACGCAGTATTTT. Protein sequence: CASSRDGTDTQYF.

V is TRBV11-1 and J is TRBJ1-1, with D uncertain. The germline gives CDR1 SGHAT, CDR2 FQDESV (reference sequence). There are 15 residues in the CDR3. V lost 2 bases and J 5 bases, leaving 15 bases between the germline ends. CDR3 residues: CASSLTLVTNTEAFF. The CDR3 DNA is TGTGCCAGCAGCTTAACTTTAGTAACGAATACTGAAGCTTTCTTT.

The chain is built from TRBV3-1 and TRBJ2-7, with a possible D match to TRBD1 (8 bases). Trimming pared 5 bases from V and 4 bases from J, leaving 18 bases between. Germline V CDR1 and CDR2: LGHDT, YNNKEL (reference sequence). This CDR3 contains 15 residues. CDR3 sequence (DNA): TGTGCCAGCAGCTTCACAGGGGGAGGGGATTACGAGCAGTACTTC. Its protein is CASSFTGGGDYEQYF.

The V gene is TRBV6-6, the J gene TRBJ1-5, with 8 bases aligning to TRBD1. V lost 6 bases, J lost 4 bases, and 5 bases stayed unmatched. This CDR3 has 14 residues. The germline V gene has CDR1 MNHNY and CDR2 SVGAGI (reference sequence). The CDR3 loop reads CASSLWTGNQPQHF. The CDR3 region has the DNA TGTGCCAGCAGCCTTTGGACAGGGAATCAGCCCCAGCATTTT.

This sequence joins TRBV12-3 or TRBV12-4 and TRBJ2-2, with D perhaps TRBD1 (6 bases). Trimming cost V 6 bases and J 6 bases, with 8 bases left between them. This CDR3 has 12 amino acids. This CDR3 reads CASSHRAGELFF. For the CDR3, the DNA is TGTGCCAGCAGCCACAGGGCCGGGGAGCTGTTTTTT.